Listed below are T cell receptor beta chains from one sample, sequenced in a study of blood T cell repertoires in COVID-19. Method: immunoSEQ multiplex PCR; TCRdb's copy keeps in-frame clones and lacks some. The sample lists a few hundred thousand clones; less than 85% were seen once. The sequencing input was peripheral blood. The source is a woman in her seventies with acute or convalescent COVID-19. CDR3s include the opening cysteine and the closing phenylalanine or tryptophan. Fields, in order: CDR3 DNA, CDR3 protein, V gene, clone size, D gene, J gene. A D gene is named only where the DNA matches it firmly. Not all rows give a size; the values are once, few, many and, for expanded clones, a class.

CDR3nt: TGTGCCAGCAGCGTAGACCTGAGGAACACAGATACGCAGTATTTT
CDR3aa: CASSVDLRNTDTQYF
v_gene: TRBV9
abundance: -
d_gene: -
j_gene: TRBJ2-3

CDR3nt: TGTGCCAGCAGCTTTGACCTGGGGGGCTATGGCTACACCTTC
CDR3aa: CASSFDLGGYGYTF
v_gene: TRBV7-2
abundance: -
d_gene: -
j_gene: TRBJ1-2

CDR3nt: TGCGCCAGCAGCTTTAACCAGGGAGGCGAGCAGTACTTC
CDR3aa: CASSFNQGGEQYF
v_gene: TRBV5-1
abundance: -
d_gene: -
j_gene: TRBJ2-7

CDR3nt: TGTGCCATCAGTGCCCGGGGGGGCAGCCATCTCCAGTACTTC
CDR3aa: CAISARGGSHLQYF
v_gene: TRBV10-3
abundance: -
d_gene: TRBD2
j_gene: TRBJ2-5

CDR3nt: TGTGCCAGCAGCTTGAATAGCGAGGAGACCCAGTACTTC
CDR3aa: CASSLNSEETQYF
v_gene: TRBV5-6
abundance: -
d_gene: -
j_gene: TRBJ2-5

CDR3nt: TGTGCCAGCAGCGGGACACCGGTTACAGATACGCAGTATTTT
CDR3aa: CASSGTPVTDTQYF
v_gene: TRBV6-5
abundance: -
d_gene: -
j_gene: TRBJ2-3

CDR3nt: TGCAGCGTTGGGGAGAGGGCAGATACGCAGTATTTT
CDR3aa: CSVGERADTQYF
v_gene: TRBV29-1
abundance: -
d_gene: -
j_gene: TRBJ2-3

CDR3nt: TGTGCCAGCAGTCAAGACACGAACACTGAAGCTTTCTTT
CDR3aa: CASSQDTNTEAFF
v_gene: TRBV7-3
abundance: few
d_gene: -
j_gene: TRBJ1-1

CDR3nt: TGTGCCAGCAGCTTAGATAGAACCGGGGAGCTGTTTTTT
CDR3aa: CASSLDRTGELFF
v_gene: TRBV11-2
abundance: -
d_gene: -
j_gene: TRBJ2-2

CDR3nt: TGTGCCAGCAGGCCTCCGGGGGGCGGGGGCTACACCTTC
CDR3aa: CASRPPGGGGYTF
v_gene: TRBV3-1/TRBV3-2
abundance: -
d_gene: -
j_gene: TRBJ1-2

CDR3nt: TGTGCCAGTAGTGCCCCTTTTCGGGTTAAGGGCAATCAGCCCCAGCATTTT
CDR3aa: CASSAPFRVKGNQPQHF
v_gene: TRBV19
abundance: -
d_gene: -
j_gene: TRBJ1-5

CDR3nt: TGTGCCTGGAGCCTAGGAGGTCTGGGCTACACCTTC
CDR3aa: CAWSLGGLGYTF
v_gene: TRBV30
abundance: few
d_gene: -
j_gene: TRBJ1-2

CDR3nt: TGCGCCAGCAGCTTGGCGGGTGACAGGGACTATGGCTACACCTTC
CDR3aa: CASSLAGDRDYGYTF
v_gene: TRBV5-1
abundance: -
d_gene: TRBD1
j_gene: TRBJ1-2

CDR3nt: TGTGCCAGCAGTGACAGCGGGGGGCTGCCTACGAAGCTGTTTTTT
CDR3aa: CASSDSGGLPTKLFF
v_gene: TRBV6-4
abundance: -
d_gene: TRBD2
j_gene: TRBJ2-2

CDR3nt: TGTGCCACCAGTGATTTTCAGGGGATTCACAATGAGCAGTTCTTC
CDR3aa: CATSDFQGIHNEQFF
v_gene: TRBV24-1
abundance: -
d_gene: -
j_gene: TRBJ2-1

CDR3nt: TGTGCCAGCATAAGACAGGGGCCAACTAATGAAAAACTGTTTTTT
CDR3aa: CASIRQGPTNEKLFF
v_gene: TRBV6-4
abundance: -
d_gene: TRBD1
j_gene: TRBJ1-4

CDR3nt: TGCGCCAGCAGCTTGATTCCCGGACAGCAAGAGACCCAGTACTTC
CDR3aa: CASSLIPGQQETQYF
v_gene: TRBV5-1
abundance: -
d_gene: -
j_gene: TRBJ2-5

CDR3nt: TGTGCCAGCCTCGGGAGAACGGGACAGGGGGCACGAAGCTATGGCTACACCTTC
CDR3aa: CASLGRTGQGARSYGYTF
v_gene: TRBV25-1
abundance: once
d_gene: TRBD1
j_gene: TRBJ1-2

CDR3nt: TGTGCCAGCAGTGAGGCCTTGGTTCGGGGGAATTCACCCCTCCACTTT
CDR3aa: CASSEALVRGNSPLHF
v_gene: TRBV2
abundance: few
d_gene: -
j_gene: TRBJ1-6

CDR3nt: TGTGCCACCAGTGATGGGACTACAAACATTCAGTACTTC
CDR3aa: CATSDGTTNIQYF
v_gene: TRBV24-1
abundance: -
d_gene: TRBD2
j_gene: TRBJ2-4

CDR3nt: TGTGCCAGCAGTGAGGAGATGGGAAACACCATATATTTT
CDR3aa: CASSEEMGNTIYF
v_gene: TRBV2
abundance: -
d_gene: -
j_gene: TRBJ1-3

CDR3nt: TGTGCCAGCATGGGTGGGGCAGATGATCAGCCCCAGCATTTT
CDR3aa: CASMGGADDQPQHF
v_gene: TRBV6-4
abundance: -
d_gene: -
j_gene: TRBJ1-5

CDR3nt: TGCGCCAGCAGCCAAAGAATGGCGGGGGGGCGGACAAATACGCAGTATTTT
CDR3aa: CASSQRMAGGRTNTQYF
v_gene: TRBV4-1
abundance: -
d_gene: TRBD2
j_gene: TRBJ2-3

CDR3nt: TGTGCCAGCAGCGTAGAGGGCGGGGGCCCCGGGAATGAGCAGTTCTTC
CDR3aa: CASSVEGGGPGNEQFF
v_gene: TRBV9
abundance: -
d_gene: -
j_gene: TRBJ2-1

CDR3nt: TGTGCCAGCAGCAAAGCCTCCCTACCAGACAGTGGAACATTAGGCTTC
CDR3aa: CASSKASLPDSGTLGF
v_gene: TRBV9
abundance: -
d_gene: -
j_gene: TRBJ2-7

CDR3nt: TGTGCCAGCAGCTTGGGACAGGGCCAAAATCAGCCCCAGCATTTT
CDR3aa: CASSLGQGQNQPQHF
v_gene: TRBV7-2
abundance: few
d_gene: TRBD1
j_gene: TRBJ1-5

CDR3nt: TGTGCCAGCAGCCGCACACAGGGATACTGCACCTTC
CDR3aa: CASSRTQGYCTF
v_gene: TRBV7-2
abundance: -
d_gene: -
j_gene: TRBJ1-2

CDR3nt: TGTGCCATCAGTGCACAGGGGGCAGGGGACGAGCAGTACTTC
CDR3aa: CAISAQGAGDEQYF
v_gene: TRBV10-3
abundance: few
d_gene: TRBD1
j_gene: TRBJ2-7

CDR3nt: TGTGCCAGCAGCTTAGAAGGGGGGGGGACGCAGTATTTT
CDR3aa: CASSLEGGGTQYF
v_gene: TRBV7-2
abundance: -
d_gene: -
j_gene: TRBJ2-3

CDR3nt: TGTGCCAGCAGTTTTGGCGCGGAGTATGGGACCCAGTACTTC
CDR3aa: CASSFGAEYGTQYF
v_gene: TRBV27
abundance: once
d_gene: -
j_gene: TRBJ2-5

CDR3nt: TGTGCCAGCCGTCCAGGGTTAGTGGGTGAAGCTTTCTTT
CDR3aa: CASRPGLVGEAFF
v_gene: TRBV7-3
abundance: -
d_gene: -
j_gene: TRBJ1-1

CDR3nt: TGTGCCAGCTCACTTAAAACCGGAGGGGATAATGGCTACACCTTC
CDR3aa: CASSLKTGGDNGYTF
v_gene: TRBV18
abundance: many
d_gene: -
j_gene: TRBJ1-2

CDR3nt: TGTGCCAGCAGCCCTTCCAGGATATTGTCTAACAATGAGCAGTTCTTC
CDR3aa: CASSPSRILSNNEQFF
v_gene: TRBV7-2
abundance: -
d_gene: -
j_gene: TRBJ2-1

CDR3nt: TGTGCCAGCTCACCGACAGGTTCCTACGAGCAGTACTTC
CDR3aa: CASSPTGSYEQYF
v_gene: TRBV18
abundance: -
d_gene: -
j_gene: TRBJ2-7

CDR3nt: TGTGCCACCAGTATTAAAGCGGGGGGGCCCTACAATGAGCAGTTCTTC
CDR3aa: CATSIKAGGPYNEQFF
v_gene: TRBV15
abundance: once
d_gene: TRBD2
j_gene: TRBJ2-1

CDR3nt: TGTGCCAGCAGTGAAGGCCCCCCCCGAGGGGGCGTTGAAAAACTGTTTTTT
CDR3aa: CASSEGPPRGGVEKLFF
v_gene: TRBV6-1
abundance: -
d_gene: TRBD1
j_gene: TRBJ1-4

CDR3nt: TGCGCCAGCAGCCAATTGGTGATCGGGAACACTGAAGCTTTCTTT
CDR3aa: CASSQLVIGNTEAFF
v_gene: TRBV4-1
abundance: -
d_gene: -
j_gene: TRBJ1-1

CDR3nt: TGTGCCAGCAGTGAGCCCCCAGGGCTCGGGCAGCCCCAGCATTTT
CDR3aa: CASSEPPGLGQPQHF
v_gene: TRBV6-1
abundance: -
d_gene: -
j_gene: TRBJ1-5

CDR3nt: TGCGCCAGCACAGGCGGGAGCACAGATACGCAGTATTTT
CDR3aa: CASTGGSTDTQYF
v_gene: TRBV5-1
abundance: -
d_gene: -
j_gene: TRBJ2-3

CDR3nt: TGCGCCAGCAGCTCCTACCCGCAGGGGAGGGACACTGAAGCTTTCTTT
CDR3aa: CASSSYPQGRDTEAFF
v_gene: TRBV5-1
abundance: few
d_gene: -
j_gene: TRBJ1-1

CDR3nt: TGTGCCAGCAGCTTGGCGGGTCGGGGGAGTAGAGAGACCCAGTACTTC
CDR3aa: CASSLAGRGSRETQYF
v_gene: TRBV5-8
abundance: -
d_gene: -
j_gene: TRBJ2-5

CDR3nt: TGCGCCAGCAGCCAGGGCGGGGGGCTCTTTAGCTCCTACGAGCAGTACTTC
CDR3aa: CASSQGGGLFSSYEQYF
v_gene: TRBV4-1
abundance: -
d_gene: TRBD2
j_gene: TRBJ2-7

CDR3nt: TGTGCCAGCAGTGAGTCGCGGGCACAGGAGACCCAGTACTTC
CDR3aa: CASSESRAQETQYF
v_gene: TRBV25-1
abundance: -
d_gene: -
j_gene: TRBJ2-5

CDR3nt: TGTGCCAGCAGCTTTCAGGGCTCGGGCGAGCAGTACTTC
CDR3aa: CASSFQGSGEQYF
v_gene: TRBV5-4
abundance: -
d_gene: -
j_gene: TRBJ2-7

CDR3nt: TGTGCCAGCAGCCCTCGACTTGCTAGCGGGGGGGGGATGCAGTTCTTC
CDR3aa: CASSPRLASGGGMQFF
v_gene: TRBV14
abundance: -
d_gene: TRBD2
j_gene: TRBJ2-1

CDR3nt: TGTGCCAGTAGTACCCCGAGGGAGTTCTATGGCTACACCTTC
CDR3aa: CASSTPREFYGYTF
v_gene: TRBV19
abundance: -
d_gene: -
j_gene: TRBJ1-2

CDR3nt: TGTGCCTGGAGTGTACAGGGGACAGGGGGCACAGATACGCAGTATTTT
CDR3aa: CAWSVQGTGGTDTQYF
v_gene: TRBV30
abundance: -
d_gene: TRBD1
j_gene: TRBJ2-3

CDR3nt: TGTGCCTGGAAACTTTTCGTGGAGCAGTTCTTC
CDR3aa: CAWKLFVEQFF
v_gene: TRBV30
abundance: -
d_gene: -
j_gene: TRBJ2-1

CDR3nt: TGTGCCAGTAGTATGGACAGGGAGACGACCTACGAGCAGTACTTC
CDR3aa: CASSMDRETTYEQYF
v_gene: TRBV19
abundance: -
d_gene: TRBD1
j_gene: TRBJ2-7

CDR3nt: TGCGCCAGCAGCTTGGATGCCGCGGGGGGTGGCACAGATACGCAGTATTTT
CDR3aa: CASSLDAAGGGTDTQYF
v_gene: TRBV5-1
abundance: -
d_gene: TRBD2
j_gene: TRBJ2-3

CDR3nt: TGTGCCAGCAGCTACGGACTAGCAAACAATGAGCAGTTCTTC
CDR3aa: CASSYGLANNEQFF
v_gene: TRBV3-1/TRBV3-2
abundance: -
d_gene: TRBD2
j_gene: TRBJ2-1

CDR3nt: TGTGCCAGCAGCTTTAGGGTCCTAGCGGGGACAACTTCCTACGAGCAGTACTTC
CDR3aa: CASSFRVLAGTTSYEQYF
v_gene: TRBV7-2
abundance: -
d_gene: TRBD2
j_gene: TRBJ2-7

CDR3nt: TGTGCCACCGGTGGGGGGCAGCAAGAGACCCAGTACTTC
CDR3aa: CATGGGQQETQYF
v_gene: TRBV24-1
abundance: -
d_gene: -
j_gene: TRBJ2-5